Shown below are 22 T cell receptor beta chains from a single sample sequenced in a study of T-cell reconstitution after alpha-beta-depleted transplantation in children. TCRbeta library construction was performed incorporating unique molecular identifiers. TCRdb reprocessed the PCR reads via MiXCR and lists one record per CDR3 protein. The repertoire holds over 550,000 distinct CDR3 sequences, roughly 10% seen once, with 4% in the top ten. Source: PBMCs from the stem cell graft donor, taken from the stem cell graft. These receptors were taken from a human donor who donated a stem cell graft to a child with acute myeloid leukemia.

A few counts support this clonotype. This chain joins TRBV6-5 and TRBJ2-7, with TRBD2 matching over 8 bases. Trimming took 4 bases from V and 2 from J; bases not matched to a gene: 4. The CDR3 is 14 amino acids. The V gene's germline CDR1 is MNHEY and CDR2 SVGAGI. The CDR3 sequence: CASSSTSGPYEQYF. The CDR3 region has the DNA TGTGCCAGCAGTTCTACTAGCGGACCCTACGAGCAGTACTTC.

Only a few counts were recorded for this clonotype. The CDR3 region has the DNA TGTGCCAGCAGCCCGGACTATTACGAGCAGTACTTC. Its translation is CASSPDYYEQYF. V gene TRBV28 combines with J gene TRBJ2-7; a possible D gene is TRBD2 (6 bases). Between the trimmed V and J ends, which lost 6 bases and 4 bases, there was a span of 10 bases. CDR1 MDHEN and CDR2 SYDVKM come from the germline V gene. The CDR3 has 12 amino acids.

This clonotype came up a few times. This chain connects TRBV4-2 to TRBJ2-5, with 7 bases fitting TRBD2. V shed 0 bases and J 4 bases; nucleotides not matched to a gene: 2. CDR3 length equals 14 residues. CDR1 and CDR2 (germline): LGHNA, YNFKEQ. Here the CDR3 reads CASSQEASGETQYF. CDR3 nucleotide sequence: TGTGCCAGCAGCCAAGAGGCTAGCGGAGAGACCCAGTACTTC.

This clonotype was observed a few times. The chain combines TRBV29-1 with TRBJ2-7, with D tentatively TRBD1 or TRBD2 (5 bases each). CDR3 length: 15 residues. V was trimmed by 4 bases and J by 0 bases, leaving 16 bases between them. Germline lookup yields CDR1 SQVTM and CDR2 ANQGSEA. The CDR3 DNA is TGCAGCGTTGTATGGAATAGGGACCTCTCCTACGAGCAGTACTTC. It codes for CSVVWNRDLSYEQYF.

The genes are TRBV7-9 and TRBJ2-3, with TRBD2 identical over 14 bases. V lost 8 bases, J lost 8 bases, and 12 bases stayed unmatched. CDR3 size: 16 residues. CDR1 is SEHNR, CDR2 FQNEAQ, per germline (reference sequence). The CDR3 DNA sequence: TGTGCCAGCCTTCGGGGACTAGCGGGAGAACTCGGTACGCAGTATTTT. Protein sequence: CASLRGLAGELGTQYF.

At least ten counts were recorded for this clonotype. The CDR3 here is CASSYWTSSIHEQFF. The CDR3 region has the DNA TGTGCCAGCAGTTACTGGACTAGCAGTATTCATGAGCAGTTCTTC. The V and J genes are TRBV6-5 and TRBJ2-1; TRBD2 agrees at 8 bases. V lost 1 base, J lost 8 bases, and 7 bases stayed unmatched. The CDR3 has 15 amino acids. Germline-derived CDR1 and CDR2 are MNHEY and SVGAGI.

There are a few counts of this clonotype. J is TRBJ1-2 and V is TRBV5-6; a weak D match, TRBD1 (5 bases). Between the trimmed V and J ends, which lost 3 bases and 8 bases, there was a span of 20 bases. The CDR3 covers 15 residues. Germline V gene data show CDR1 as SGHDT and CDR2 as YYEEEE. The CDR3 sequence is CASSWGVRANQGYTF. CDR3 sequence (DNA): TGTGCCAGCAGCTGGGGGGTACGAGCCAACCAAGGCTACACCTTC. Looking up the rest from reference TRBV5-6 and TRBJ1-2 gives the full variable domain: DAGVTQSPTHLIKTRGQQVTLRCSPKSGHDTVSWYQQALGQGPQFIFQYYEEEERQRGNFPDRFSGHQFPNYSSELNVNALLLGDSALYLCASSWGVRANQGYTFGSGTRLTVV.

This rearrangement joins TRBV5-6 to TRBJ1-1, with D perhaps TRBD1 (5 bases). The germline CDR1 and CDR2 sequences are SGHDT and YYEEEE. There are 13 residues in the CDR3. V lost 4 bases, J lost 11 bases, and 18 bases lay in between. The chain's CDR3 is CASSAGTPAGAFF. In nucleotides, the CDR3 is TGTGCCAGCAGCGCCGGGACCCCGGCGGGTGCTTTCTTT.

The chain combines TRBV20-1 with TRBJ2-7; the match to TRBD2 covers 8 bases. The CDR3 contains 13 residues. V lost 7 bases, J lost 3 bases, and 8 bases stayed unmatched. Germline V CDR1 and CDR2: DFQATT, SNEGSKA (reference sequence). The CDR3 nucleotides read TGCAGTGTCTTAGTAGGGACTAGCTACGAGCAGTACTTC. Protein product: CSVLVGTSYEQYF.

The CDR3 sequence: CASNTPGLGGNEQFF. The CDR3 DNA follows: TGTGCCAGCAATACTCCGGGACTAGGAGGGAATGAGCAGTTCTTC. The V and J genes are TRBV6-2 or TRBV6-3 and TRBJ2-1; 8 bases map to TRBD2. Germline values: CDR1 MNHEY, CDR2 SVGEGT. The trim removed 7 bases at V and 7 bases at J, leaving 12 bases unmatched. The length of the CDR3 is 15 residues.

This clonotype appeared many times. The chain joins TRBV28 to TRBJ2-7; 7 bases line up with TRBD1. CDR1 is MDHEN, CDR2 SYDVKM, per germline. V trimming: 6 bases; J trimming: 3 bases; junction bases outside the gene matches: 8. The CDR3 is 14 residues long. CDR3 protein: CASSFQGQLYEQYF. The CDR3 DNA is TGTGCCAGCAGCTTCCAGGGACAGCTCTACGAGCAGTACTTC.

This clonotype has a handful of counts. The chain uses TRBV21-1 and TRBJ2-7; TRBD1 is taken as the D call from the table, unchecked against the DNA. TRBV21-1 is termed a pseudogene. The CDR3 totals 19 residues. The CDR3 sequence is CASSKAPTGADDLDYEQYF. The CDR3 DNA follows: TGTGCCAGCAGCAAAGCCCCGACAGGGGCCGACGACCTCGACTACGAGCAGTACTTC.

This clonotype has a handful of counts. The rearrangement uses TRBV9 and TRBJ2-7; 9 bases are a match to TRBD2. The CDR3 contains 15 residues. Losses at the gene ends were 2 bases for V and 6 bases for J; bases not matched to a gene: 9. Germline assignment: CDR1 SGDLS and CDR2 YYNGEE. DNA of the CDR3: TGTGCCAGCAGCGTCGCTATAGCGGGAGTGGGCGAGCAGTACTTC. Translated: CASSVAIAGVGEQYF.

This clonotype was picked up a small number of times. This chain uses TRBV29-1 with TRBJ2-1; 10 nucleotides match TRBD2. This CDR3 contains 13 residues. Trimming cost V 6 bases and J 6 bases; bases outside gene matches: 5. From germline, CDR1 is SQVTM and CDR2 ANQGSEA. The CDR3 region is CSVSGRAANEQFF. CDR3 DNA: TGCAGCGTCAGCGGGAGGGCAGCCAATGAGCAGTTCTTC.

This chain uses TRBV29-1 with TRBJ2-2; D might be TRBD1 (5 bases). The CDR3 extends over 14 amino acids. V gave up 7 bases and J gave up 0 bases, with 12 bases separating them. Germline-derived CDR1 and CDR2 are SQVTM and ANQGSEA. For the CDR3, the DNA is TGCAGCGCCGTGGGGCCCGCGAACACCGGGGAGCTGTTTTTT. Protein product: CSAVGPANTGELFF.

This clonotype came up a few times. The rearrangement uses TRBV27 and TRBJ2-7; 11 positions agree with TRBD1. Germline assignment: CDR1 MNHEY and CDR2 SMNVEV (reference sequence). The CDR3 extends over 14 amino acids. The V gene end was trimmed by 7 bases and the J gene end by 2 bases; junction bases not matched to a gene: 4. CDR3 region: CASTWGQGAYEQYF. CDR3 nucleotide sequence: TGTGCCAGCACTTGGGGACAGGGGGCCTACGAGCAGTACTTC.

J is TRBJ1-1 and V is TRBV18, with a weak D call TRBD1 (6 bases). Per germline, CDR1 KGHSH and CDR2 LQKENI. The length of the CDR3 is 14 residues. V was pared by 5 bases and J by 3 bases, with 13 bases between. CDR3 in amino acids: CASSSKGGDTEAFF. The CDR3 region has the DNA TGTGCCAGCTCAAGCAAAGGGGGTGACACTGAAGCTTTCTTT.

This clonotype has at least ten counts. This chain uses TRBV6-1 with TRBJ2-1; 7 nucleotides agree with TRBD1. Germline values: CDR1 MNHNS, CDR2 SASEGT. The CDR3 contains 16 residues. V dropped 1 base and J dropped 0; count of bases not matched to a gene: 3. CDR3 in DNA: TGTGCCAGCAGTGAAGTAGGGGGCATCTCCTACAATGAGCAGTTCTTC. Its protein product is CASSEVGGISYNEQFF.

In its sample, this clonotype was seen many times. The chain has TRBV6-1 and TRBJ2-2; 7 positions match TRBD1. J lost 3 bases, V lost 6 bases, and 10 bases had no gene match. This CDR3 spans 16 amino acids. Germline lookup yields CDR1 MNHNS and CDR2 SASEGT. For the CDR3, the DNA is TGTGCCAGCAGACCCGTCCCGGGACAGTACACCGGGGAGCTGTTTTTT. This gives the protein CASRPVPGQYTGELFF.

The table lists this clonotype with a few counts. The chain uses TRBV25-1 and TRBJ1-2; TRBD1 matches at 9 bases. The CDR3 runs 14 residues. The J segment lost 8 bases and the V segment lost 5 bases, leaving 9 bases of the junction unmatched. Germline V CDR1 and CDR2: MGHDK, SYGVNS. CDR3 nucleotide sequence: TGTGCCAGCAGTCCCGGGACAGGGTCTAGAGGCTACACCTTC. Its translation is CASSPGTGSRGYTF.

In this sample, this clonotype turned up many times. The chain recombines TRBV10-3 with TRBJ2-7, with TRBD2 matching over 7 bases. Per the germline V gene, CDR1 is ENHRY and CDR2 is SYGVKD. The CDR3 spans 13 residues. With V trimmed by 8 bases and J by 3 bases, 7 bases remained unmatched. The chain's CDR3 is CAIGRGGSYEQYF. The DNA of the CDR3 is TGTGCCATCGGCAGAGGCGGGAGCTACGAGCAGTACTTC.

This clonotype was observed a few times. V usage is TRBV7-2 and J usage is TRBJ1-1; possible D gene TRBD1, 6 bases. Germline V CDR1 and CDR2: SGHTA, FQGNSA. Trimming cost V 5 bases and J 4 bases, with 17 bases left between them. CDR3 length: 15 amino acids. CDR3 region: CASSLLTGSVTEAFF. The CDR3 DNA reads TGTGCCAGCAGCCTATTGACAGGATCGGTCACTGAAGCTTTCTTT.